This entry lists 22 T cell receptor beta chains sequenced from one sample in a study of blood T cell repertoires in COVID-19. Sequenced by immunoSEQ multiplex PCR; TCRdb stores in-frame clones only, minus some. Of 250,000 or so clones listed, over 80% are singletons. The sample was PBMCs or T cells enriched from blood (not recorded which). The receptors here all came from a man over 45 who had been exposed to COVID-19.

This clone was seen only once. Here the CDR3 reads CASSLEVGYNSPLHF. The CDR3 DNA reads as TGCGCCAGCAGCTTAGAGGTGGGCTATAATTCACCCCTCCACTTT. The J gene is TRBJ1-6, the V gene TRBV5-1; D is ambiguous. The germline V gene has CDR1 SGHRS and CDR2 YFSETQ. V was cut by 2 bases and J by 3 bases, with 9 bases left in between. This CDR3 is built from 15 residues.

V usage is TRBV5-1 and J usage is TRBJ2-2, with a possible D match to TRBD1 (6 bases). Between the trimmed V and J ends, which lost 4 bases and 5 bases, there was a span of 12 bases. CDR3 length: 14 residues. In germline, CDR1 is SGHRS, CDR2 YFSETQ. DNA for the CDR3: TGCGCCAGCAGCCCTGGACAGATAACCGGGGAGCTGTTTTTT. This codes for CASSPGQITGELFF.

The CDR3 is CASGLVLGRESNQPQHF. Written as DNA, the CDR3 is TGTGCTAGTGGTTTGGTACTTGGAAGGGAGAGCAATCAGCCCCAGCATTTT. V is TRBV12-5 and J is TRBJ1-5; no definite D call. V gave up 0 bases and J gave up 1 base, with 13 bases separating them. The CDR3 runs to 17 residues. The germline gives CDR1 LGHNT, CDR2 FRNRAP.

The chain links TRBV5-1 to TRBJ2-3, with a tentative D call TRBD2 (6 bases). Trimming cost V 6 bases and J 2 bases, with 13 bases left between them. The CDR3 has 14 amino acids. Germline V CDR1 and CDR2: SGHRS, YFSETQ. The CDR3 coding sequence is TGCGCCAGCACCCTGGAGGGGACCACAGATACGCAGTATTTT. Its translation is CASTLEGTTDTQYF.

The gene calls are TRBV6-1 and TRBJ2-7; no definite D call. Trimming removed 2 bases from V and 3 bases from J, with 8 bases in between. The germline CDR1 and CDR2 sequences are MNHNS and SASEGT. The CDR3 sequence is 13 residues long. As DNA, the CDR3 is TGTGCCAGCAGTGAATTCCGAGGCTACGAGCAGTACGTC. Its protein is CASSEFRGYEQYV.

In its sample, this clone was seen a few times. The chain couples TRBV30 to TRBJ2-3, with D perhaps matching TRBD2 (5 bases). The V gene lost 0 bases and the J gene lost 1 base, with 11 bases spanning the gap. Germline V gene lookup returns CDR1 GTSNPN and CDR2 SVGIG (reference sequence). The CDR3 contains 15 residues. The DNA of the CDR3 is TGTGCCTGGAGTGTTCCCGGGGTGGGCACAGATACGCAGTATTTT. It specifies CAWSVPGVGTDTQYF.

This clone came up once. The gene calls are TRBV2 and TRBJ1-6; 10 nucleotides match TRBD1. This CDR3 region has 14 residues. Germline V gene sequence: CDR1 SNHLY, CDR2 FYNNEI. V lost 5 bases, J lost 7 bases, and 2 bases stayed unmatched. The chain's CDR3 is CASSLTGGNSPLHF. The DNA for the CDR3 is TGTGCCAGCAGTTTGACAGGGGGCAATTCACCCCTCCACTTT. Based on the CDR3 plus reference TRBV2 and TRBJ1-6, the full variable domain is EPEVTQTPSHQVTQMGQEVILRCVPISNHLYFYWYRQILGQKVEFLVSFYNNEISEKSEIFDDQFSVERPDGSNFTLKIRSTKLEDSAMYFCASSLTGGNSPLHFGNGTRLTVT.

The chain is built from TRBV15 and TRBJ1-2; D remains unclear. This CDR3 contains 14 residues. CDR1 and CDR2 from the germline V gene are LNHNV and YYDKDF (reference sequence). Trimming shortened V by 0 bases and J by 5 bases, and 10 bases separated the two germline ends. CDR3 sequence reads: CATSRDLGIYGYTF. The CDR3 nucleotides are TGTGCCACCAGCAGAGATCTAGGAATATATGGCTACACCTTC.

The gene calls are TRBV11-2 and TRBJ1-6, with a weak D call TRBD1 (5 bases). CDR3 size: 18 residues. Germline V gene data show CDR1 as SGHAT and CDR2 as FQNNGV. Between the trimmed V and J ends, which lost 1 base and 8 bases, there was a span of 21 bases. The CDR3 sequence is CASSLGWLIGGADSPLHF. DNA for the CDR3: TGTGCCAGCAGCTTAGGTTGGCTTATCGGAGGGGCGGATTCACCCCTCCACTTT. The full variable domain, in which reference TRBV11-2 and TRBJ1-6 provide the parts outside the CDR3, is EAGVAQSPRYKIIEKRQSVAFWCNPISGHATLYWYQQILGQGPKLLIQFQNNGVVDDSQLPKDRFSAERLKGVDSTLKIQPAKLEDSAVYLCASSLGWLIGGADSPLHFGNGTRLTVT.

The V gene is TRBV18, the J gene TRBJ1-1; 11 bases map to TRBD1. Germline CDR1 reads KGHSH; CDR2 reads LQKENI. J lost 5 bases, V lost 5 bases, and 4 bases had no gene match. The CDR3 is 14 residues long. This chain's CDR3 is CASSADRGLTEAFF. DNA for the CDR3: TGTGCCAGCTCAGCGGACAGGGGGCTAACTGAAGCTTTCTTT.

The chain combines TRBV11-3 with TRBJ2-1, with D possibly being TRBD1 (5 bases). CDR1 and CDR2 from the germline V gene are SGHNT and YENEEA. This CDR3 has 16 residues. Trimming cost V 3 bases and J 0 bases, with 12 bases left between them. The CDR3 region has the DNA TGTGCCAGCAGCTTCAAGAGTAGGGGCTCCTACAATGAGCAGTTCTTC. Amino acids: CASSFKSRGSYNEQFF.

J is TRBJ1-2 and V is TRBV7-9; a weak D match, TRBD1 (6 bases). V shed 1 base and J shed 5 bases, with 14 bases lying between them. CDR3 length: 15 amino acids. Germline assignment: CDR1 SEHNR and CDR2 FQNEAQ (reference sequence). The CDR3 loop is CASSLVPTQGYGYTF. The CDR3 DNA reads TGTGCCAGCAGCTTAGTACCAACACAGGGTTATGGCTACACCTTC.

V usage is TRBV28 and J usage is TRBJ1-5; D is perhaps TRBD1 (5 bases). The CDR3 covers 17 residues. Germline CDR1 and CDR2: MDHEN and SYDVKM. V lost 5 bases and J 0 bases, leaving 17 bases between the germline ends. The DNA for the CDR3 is TGTGCCAGCAGTCCACCTGACAGTGTTTATAGCAATCAGCCCCAGCATTTT. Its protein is CASSPPDSVYSNQPQHF.

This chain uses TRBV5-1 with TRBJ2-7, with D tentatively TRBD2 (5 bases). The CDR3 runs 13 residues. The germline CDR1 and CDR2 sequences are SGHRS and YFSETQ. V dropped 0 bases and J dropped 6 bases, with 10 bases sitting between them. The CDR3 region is CASSLGGPGEQYF. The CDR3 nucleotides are TGCGCCAGCAGCTTGGGAGGGCCAGGCGAGCAGTACTTC.

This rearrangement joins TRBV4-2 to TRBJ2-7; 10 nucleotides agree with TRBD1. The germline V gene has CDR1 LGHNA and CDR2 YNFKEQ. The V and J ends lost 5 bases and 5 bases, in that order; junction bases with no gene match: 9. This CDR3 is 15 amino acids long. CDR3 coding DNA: TGTGCCAGCAGCTCGCGGACAGGGGGTCCCCACGAGCAGTACTTC. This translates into CASSSRTGGPHEQYF.

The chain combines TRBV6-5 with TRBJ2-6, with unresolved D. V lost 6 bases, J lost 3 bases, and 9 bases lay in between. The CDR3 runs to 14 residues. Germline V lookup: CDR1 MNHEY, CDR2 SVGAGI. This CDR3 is CASRVPYGANVLTF. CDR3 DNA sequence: TGTGCCAGCAGAGTACCCTATGGGGCCAACGTCCTGACTTTC.

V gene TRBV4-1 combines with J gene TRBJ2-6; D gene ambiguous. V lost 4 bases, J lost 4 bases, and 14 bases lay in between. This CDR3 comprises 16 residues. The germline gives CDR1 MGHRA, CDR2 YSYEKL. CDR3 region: CASSRAGSEGANVLTF. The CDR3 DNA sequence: TGCGCCAGCAGCCGGGCCGGATCAGAAGGGGCCAACGTCCTGACTTTC.

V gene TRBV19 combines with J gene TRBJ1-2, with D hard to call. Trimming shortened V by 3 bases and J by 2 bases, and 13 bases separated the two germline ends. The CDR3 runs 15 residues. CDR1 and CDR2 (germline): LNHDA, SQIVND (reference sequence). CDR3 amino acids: CASSIQLAGNYGYTF. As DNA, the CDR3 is TGTGCCAGTAGTATTCAATTGGCGGGAAACTATGGCTACACCTTC. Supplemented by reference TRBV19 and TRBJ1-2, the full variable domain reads DGGITQSPKYLFRKEGQNVTLSCEQNLNHDAMYWYRQDPGQGLRLIYYSQIVNDFQKGDIAEGYSVSREKKESFPLTVTSAQKNPTAFYLCASSIQLAGNYGYTFGSGTRLTVV.

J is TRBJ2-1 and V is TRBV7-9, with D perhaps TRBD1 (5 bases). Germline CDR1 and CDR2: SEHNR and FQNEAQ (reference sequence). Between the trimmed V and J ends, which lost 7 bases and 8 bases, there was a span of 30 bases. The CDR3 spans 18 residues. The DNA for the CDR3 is TGTGCCAGCAACGCCCCGGGCCTAGACAGTACCGTTCGGTATGAGCAGTTCTTC. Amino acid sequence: CASNAPGLDSTVRYEQFF.

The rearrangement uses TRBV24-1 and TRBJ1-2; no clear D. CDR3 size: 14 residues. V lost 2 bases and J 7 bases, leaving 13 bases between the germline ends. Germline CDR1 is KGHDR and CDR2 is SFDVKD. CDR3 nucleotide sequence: TGTGCCACCAGTGATTCTTGGCGGCCTTTTGGCTACACCTTC. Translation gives CATSDSWRPFGYTF.

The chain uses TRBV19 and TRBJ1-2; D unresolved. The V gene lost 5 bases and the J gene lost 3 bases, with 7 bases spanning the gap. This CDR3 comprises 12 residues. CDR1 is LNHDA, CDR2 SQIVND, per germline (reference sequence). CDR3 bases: TGTGCCAGTAGTTTAGGGCACTATGGCTACACCTTC. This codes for CASSLGHYGYTF.

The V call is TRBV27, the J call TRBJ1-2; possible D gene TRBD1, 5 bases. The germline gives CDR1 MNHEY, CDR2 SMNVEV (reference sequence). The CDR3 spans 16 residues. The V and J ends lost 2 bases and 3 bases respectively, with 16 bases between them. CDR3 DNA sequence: TGTGCCAGCAGTTTACGGGCAGGGTCGGATTACTATGGCTACACCTTC. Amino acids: CASSLRAGSDYYGYTF.